This TCR beta chain is from a study of PD-1 blockade in classical Hodgkin lymphoma. Study-level points and caveats: Repertoire differences lack defined causes, possibly disease activity or prior therapy. Baseline TCR diversity was reportedly lower in newly diagnosed patients than healthy donors. Unlike CD8+ TCR diversity, which did not rise significantly by C4D1, CD4+ TCR diversity did.

Regarding this clone: The antigen remains unidentified.

This CDR3 comprises 16 residues. Assay used: immunoSEQ multiplex PCR; TCRdb lists only in-frame clones, some missing. The sample includes around 30,000 clones, around 68% seen only once; the top ten take around 3.7%. As for time point: cycle 4 day 1 (C4D1), after 5 to 7 weeks of nivolumab. Every single patient, without exception, relapsed after autologous stem cell transplantation, and brentuximab vedotin exposure varied. Patients' outcomes at their best amounted to complete response, partial response or progressive disease. The input for sequencing was peripheral blood mononuclear cells (PBMCs), taken before the fourth cycle of nivolumab. This chain links TRBV21-1 with TRBJ2-3; the table calls TRBD1, which could not be checked here. TRBV21-1 is deemed a pseudogene. The receptor comes from a human donor with classical Hodgkin lymphoma. CDR3 sequence (DNA): TGTGCCAGCAGGCTCCGACAGGGGAAATGCACAGATACGCAGTATTTT. Protein sequence: CASRLRQGKCTDTQYF.